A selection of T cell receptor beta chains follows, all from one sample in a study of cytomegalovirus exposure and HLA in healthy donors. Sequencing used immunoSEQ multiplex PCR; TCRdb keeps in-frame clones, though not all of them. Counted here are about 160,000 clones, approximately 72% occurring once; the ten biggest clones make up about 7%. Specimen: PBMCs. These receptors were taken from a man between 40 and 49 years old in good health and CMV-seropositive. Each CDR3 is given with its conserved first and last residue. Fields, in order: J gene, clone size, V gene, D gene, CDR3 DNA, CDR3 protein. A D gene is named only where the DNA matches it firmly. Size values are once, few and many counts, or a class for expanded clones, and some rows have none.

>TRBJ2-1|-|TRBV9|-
TGTGCCAGCAGCGTAGACAGAGAGCAGTTCTTC
CASSVDREQFF
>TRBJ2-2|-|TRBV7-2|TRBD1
TGTGCCAGCAGCTTAGGGATCGGGACAGCCAACACCGGGGAGCTGTTTTTT
CASSLGIGTANTGELFF
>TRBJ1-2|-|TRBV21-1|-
TGTGCCAGCAGCCCCTACGGGTTGGATGGCTACACCTTC
CASSPYGLDGYTF
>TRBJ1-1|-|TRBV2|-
TGTGCCAGCAGAAAACTCACTGAAGCTTTCTTT
CASRKLTEAFF
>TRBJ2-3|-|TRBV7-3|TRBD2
TGTGCCAGCAGCCCCAGCGGGGCCAACACAGATACGCAGTATTTT
CASSPSGANTDTQYF
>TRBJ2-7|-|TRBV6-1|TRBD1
TGTGCCAGCAGTGAACCGGGACAGGGCTTACTTTGGCACTTC
CASSEPGQGLLWHF
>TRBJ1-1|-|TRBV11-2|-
TGTGCCAGCAGCTCCTTGGGGCAGCCTCATATCATGAACACTGAAGCTTTCTTT
CASSSLGQPHIMNTEAFF
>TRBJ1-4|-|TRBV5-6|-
TGTGCCAGCAGCCGCCGAGGGCAGAGCCTCCCGTGGGAACTGTTTTTT
CASSRRGQSLPWELFF
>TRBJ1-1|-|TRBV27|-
TGTGCCAGCAGGTCCAGTGGGGGAGGCACTGAAGCTTTCTTT
CASRSSGGGTEAFF
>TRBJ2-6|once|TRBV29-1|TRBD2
TGCAGCGTTCGGGGGGGACTAGCGGGCCTCTCTGGGGCCAACGTCCTGACTTTC
CSVRGGLAGLSGANVLTF
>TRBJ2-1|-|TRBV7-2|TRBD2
TGTGCCAGCAACTTAGCGGGGGGGCCCCACAATGAGCAGTTCTTC
CASNLAGGPHNEQFF
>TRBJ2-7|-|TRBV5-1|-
TGCGCCAGCAGCCGAGTAAGGTCCCCGGGGATAAGCTCCTACGAGCAGTACTTC
CASSRVRSPGISSYEQYF
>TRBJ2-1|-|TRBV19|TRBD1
TGTGCCAGTCACTCGGGACAGGTTCTCAATGAGCAGTTCTTC
CASHSGQVLNEQFF
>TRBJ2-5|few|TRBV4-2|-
TGTGCCAGCAGCCCCCTGACAGGAGAGACCCAGTACTTC
CASSPLTGETQYF
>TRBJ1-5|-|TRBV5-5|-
TGTGCCAGCAGCCCCTTTCGGGTGGGGGCGGGTCAGCCCCAGCATTTT
CASSPFRVGAGQPQHF
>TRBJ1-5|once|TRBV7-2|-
TGTGCCAGCAGCCCCTCTAGAAATCAGCCCCAGCATTTT
CASSPSRNQPQHF
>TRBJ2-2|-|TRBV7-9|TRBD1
TGTGCCAGCAGCTCCCCGGGACAGGGGTTCGCCGGGGAGCTGTTTTTT
CASSSPGQGFAGELFF
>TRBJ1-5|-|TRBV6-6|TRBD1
TGTGCCAGCACCAACCGCGGGACAGGGGATCAGCCCCAGCATTTT
CASTNRGTGDQPQHF
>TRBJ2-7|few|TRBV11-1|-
TGTGCCAGCAGCTCCCCGGGGGTTAACCCCTACGAGCAGTACTTC
CASSSPGVNPYEQYF
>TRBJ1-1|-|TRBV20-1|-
TGCAGTGCTAGCGGGGACACTGAAGCTTTCTTT
CSASGDTEAFF
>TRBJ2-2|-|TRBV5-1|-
TGCGCCAGCAGCTTGGATCTCGGCGGGGAGCTGTTTTTT
CASSLDLGGELFF
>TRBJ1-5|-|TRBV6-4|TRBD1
TGTGCCAGCAGGTCCCAGGGGGGACGCAATCAGCCCCAGCATTTT
CASRSQGGRNQPQHF
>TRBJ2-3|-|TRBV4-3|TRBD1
TGCGCCAGCAGCCAAGAAGTTGGCAGGGGGCGGTTCACAGATACGCAGTATTTT
CASSQEVGRGRFTDTQYF
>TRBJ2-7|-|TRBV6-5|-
TGTGCCAGCAGTTATTCACAAAGCTCGGGATGGAACGAGCAGTACTTC
CASSYSQSSGWNEQYF
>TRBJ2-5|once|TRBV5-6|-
TGTGCCAGCAGTCACTATACCTTGGAGACCCAGTACTTC
CASSHYTLETQYF
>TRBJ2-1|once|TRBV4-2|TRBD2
TGTGCCAGCAGCCAAGAAGGTAGCGGGGGGGTCAGGGAGCAGTTCTTC
CASSQEGSGGVREQFF
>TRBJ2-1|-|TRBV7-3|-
TGTGCCAGCAGCTTACTAGATCCAGGGTTTGGGGACAATGAGCAGTTCTTC
CASSLLDPGFGDNEQFF
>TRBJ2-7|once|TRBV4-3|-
TGCGCCAGCAGCCAATTCGGTCTGGGGGGATCCGACGAGCAGTACTTC
CASSQFGLGGSDEQYF
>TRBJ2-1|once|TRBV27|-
TGTGCCAGCAGGAGGTGGAATGAGCAGTTCTTC
CASRRWNEQFF
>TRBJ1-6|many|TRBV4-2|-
TGTGCCAGCAGCCAAGGGGGCCTAAGCTCCTATAATTCACCCCTCCACTTT
CASSQGGLSSYNSPLHF
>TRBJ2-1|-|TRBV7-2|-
TGTGCCAGCAGCATGTCCGGGTCGCCCGGCAATGAGCAGTTCTTC
CASSMSGSPGNEQFF
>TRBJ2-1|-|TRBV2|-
TGTGCCAGCAGTGAAACCCGCAGGATATATGAGCAGTTCTTC
CASSETRRIYEQFF
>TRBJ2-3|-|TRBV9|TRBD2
TGTGCCAGCAGCGAACTAGCGGTGACGCAGTATTTT
CASSELAVTQYF